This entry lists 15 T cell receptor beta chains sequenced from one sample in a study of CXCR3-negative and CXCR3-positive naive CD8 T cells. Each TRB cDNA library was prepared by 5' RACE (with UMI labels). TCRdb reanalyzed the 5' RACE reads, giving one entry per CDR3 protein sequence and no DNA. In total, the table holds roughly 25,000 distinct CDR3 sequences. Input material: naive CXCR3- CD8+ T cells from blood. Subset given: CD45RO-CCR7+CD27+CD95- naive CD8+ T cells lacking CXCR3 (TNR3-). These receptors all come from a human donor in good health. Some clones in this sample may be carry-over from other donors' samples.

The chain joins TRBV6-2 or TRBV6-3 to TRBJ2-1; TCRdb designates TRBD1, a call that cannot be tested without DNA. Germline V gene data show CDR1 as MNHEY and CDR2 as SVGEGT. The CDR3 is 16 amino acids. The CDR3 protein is CASRPPGTDETNEQFF.

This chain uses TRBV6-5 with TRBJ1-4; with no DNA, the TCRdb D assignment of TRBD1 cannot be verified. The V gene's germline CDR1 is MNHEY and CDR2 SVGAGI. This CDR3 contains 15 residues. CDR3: CASRDGQGAAEKLFF.

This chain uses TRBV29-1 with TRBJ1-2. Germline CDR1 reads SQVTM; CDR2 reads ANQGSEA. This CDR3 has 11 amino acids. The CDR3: CSVEERYGYTF.

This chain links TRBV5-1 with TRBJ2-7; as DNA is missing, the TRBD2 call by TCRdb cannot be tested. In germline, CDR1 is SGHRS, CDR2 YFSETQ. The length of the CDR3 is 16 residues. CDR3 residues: CASSLGTGTTLYEQYF.

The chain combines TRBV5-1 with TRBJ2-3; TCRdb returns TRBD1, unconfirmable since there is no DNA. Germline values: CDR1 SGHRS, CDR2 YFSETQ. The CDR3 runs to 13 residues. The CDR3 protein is CASSLPGGDTQYF. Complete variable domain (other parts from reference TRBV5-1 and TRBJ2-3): KAGVTQTPRYLIKTRGQQVTLSCSPISGHRSVSWYQQTPGQGLQFLFEYFSETQRNKGNFPGRFSGRQFSNSRSEMNVSTLELGDSALYLCASSLPGGDTQYFGPGTRLTVL.

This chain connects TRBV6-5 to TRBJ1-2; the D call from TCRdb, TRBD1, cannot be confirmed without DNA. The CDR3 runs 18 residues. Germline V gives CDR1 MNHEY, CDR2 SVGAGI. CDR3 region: CASSYSSWAGNANYGYTF.

This CDR3 reads CASSQDDKRGDPYNEQFF. The J gene is TRBJ2-1, the V gene TRBV4-3; there is no DNA to check the TCRdb D call of TRBD2. The CDR3 runs 18 residues. Germline V gene sequence: CDR1 LGHNA, CDR2 YSLEER.

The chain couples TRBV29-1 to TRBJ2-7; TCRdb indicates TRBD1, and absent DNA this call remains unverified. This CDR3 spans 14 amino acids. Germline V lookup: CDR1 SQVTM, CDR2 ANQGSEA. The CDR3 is CSVIEGASSYEQYF.

The CDR3 sequence: CASSLDPSTEFF. The rearrangement links TRBV7-9 to TRBJ2-1; lacking DNA, the TRBD2 call made by TCRdb goes unchecked. Germline V gene data show CDR1 as SEHNR and CDR2 as FQNEAQ (reference sequence). The CDR3 runs to 12 residues.

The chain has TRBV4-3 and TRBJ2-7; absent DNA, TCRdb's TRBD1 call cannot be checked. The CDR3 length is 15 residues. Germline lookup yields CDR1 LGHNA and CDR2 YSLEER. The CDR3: CASSQDGRGLGEQYF.

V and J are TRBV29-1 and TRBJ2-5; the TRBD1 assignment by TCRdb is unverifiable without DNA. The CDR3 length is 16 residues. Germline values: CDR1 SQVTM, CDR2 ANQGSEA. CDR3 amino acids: CSVPPNAGSHQETQYF.

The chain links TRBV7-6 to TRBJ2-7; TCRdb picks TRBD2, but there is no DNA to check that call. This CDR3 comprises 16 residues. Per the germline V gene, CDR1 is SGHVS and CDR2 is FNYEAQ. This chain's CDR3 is CASSLDGGGPTYEQYF.

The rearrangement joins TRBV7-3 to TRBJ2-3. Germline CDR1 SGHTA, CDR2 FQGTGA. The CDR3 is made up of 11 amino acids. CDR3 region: CASSIIDTQYF. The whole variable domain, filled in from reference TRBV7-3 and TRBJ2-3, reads GAGVSQTPSNKVTEKGKYVELRCDPISGHTALYWYRQSLGQGPEFLIYFQGTGAADDSGLPNDRFFAVRPEGSVSTLKIQRTERGDSAVYLCASSIIDTQYFGPGTRLTVL.

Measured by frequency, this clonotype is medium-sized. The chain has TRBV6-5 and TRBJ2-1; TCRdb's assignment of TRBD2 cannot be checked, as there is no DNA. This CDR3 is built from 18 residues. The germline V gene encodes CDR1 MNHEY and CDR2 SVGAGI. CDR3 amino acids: CASSYSQLAGSDSNEQFF.

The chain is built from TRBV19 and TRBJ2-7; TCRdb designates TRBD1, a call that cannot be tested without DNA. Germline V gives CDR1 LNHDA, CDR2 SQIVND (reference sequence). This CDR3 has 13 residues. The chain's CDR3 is CASGGIETYEQYF.